The rows below give T cell receptor beta chains drawn from one sample of a study of cytomegalovirus exposure and HLA in healthy donors. Assay used: immunoSEQ multiplex PCR; TCRdb lists only in-frame clones, some missing. The data show roughly 170,000 clones, 80% to 85% seen once. Sequencing input: PBMCs. These receptors originate from a man aged 25 to 40 in good health and CMV-seronegative. CDR3s include the opening cysteine and the closing phenylalanine or tryptophan. D genes are given only for firm matches. Size is omitted from some rows. Given values are once, few, many or a class for expanded clones.

v_gene	abundance	d_gene	j_gene	CDR3aa	CDR3nt
TRBV21-1	-	-	TRBJ1-5	CASSTGSIADQPQHF	TGTGCCAGCAGCACCGGTTCGATAGCGGATCAGCCCCAGCATTTT
TRBV6-5	-	-	TRBJ2-2	CASSYSLVPPPGELFF	TGTGCCAGCAGTTACAGCCTAGTCCCTCCCCCCGGGGAGCTGTTTTTT
TRBV5-1	-	TRBD1	TRBJ2-7	CASSTSGTGYSYEQYF	TGCGCCAGCAGCACTTCCGGGACAGGGTACTCCTACGAGCAGTACTTC
TRBV7-2	-	-	TRBJ2-5	CASSDDYLASLYF	TGTGCCAGCAGCGACGACTACCTAGCCTCTCTGTACTTC
TRBV2	-	-	TRBJ1-2	CASKTQGSLYGYTF	TGTGCCAGCAAGACACAGGGAAGTCTCTATGGCTACACCTTC
TRBV7-9	-	-	TRBJ2-3	CSSSFTGWDF	TGTTCCAGCAGCTTCACAGGGTGGGATTTT
TRBV4-2	-	TRBD2	TRBJ2-7	CASSQFSGRGSYEQYF	TGTGCCAGCAGCCAATTTAGCGGGAGGGGTTCCTACGAGCAGTACTTC
TRBV7-6	once	TRBD2	TRBJ2-7	CASSLWESTSPYEQYF	TGTGCCAGCAGCCTGTGGGAATCGACTAGCCCCTACGAGCAGTACTTC
TRBV4-3	few	TRBD2	TRBJ2-7	CASSQATSGAYEQYF	TGCGCCAGCAGCCAGGCCACTAGCGGGGCCTACGAGCAGTACTTC
TRBV15	few	TRBD2	TRBJ2-1	CATSRDGTSEQFF	TGTGCCACCAGCAGAGACGGGACTAGTGAGCAGTTCTTC
TRBV7-6	-	TRBD1	TRBJ2-2	CASSLGQGPNTGELFF	TGTGCCAGCAGCTTAGGACAGGGACCGAACACCGGGGAGCTGTTTTTT
TRBV2	once	-	TRBJ2-7	CASKRTSLYEQYF	TGTGCCAGCAAGAGGACTTCTCTCTACGAGCAGTACTTC
TRBV9	-	-	TRBJ1-2	CASSPDIKGSGYGYTF	TGTGCCAGCAGCCCGGACATTAAGGGTTCCGGCTATGGCTACACCTTC
TRBV6-4	-	-	TRBJ2-5	CATGEVRGRETQYF	TGTGCCACCGGGGAGGTCCGGGGTAGAGAGACCCAGTACTTC
TRBV7-6	-	TRBD2	TRBJ2-7	CASSLEAGTSGYEQYF	TGTGCCAGCAGCTTAGAAGCTGGGACTAGCGGCTACGAGCAGTACTTC
TRBV19	few	TRBD1	TRBJ1-5	CASASRGQGNQPQHF	TGTGCCAGTGCCTCCCGGGGACAGGGCAATCAGCCCCAGCATTTT
TRBV6-5	-	-	TRBJ1-2	CASSETGRNYGYTF	TGTGCCAGCAGTGAAACAGGAAGAAACTATGGCTACACCTTC
TRBV25-1	-	TRBD2	TRBJ2-7	CASSRGGTVVYEQYF	TGTGCCAGCAGTAGGGGAGGGACGGTCGTCTACGAGCAGTACTTC
TRBV6-1	few	-	TRBJ2-7	CASSEWVGAREQYF	TGTGCCAGCAGTGAATGGGTGGGGGCGCGGGAGCAGTACTTC
TRBV4-1	few	-	TRBJ1-1	CASSQDRAGKVF	TGCGCCAGCAGCCAAGATCGGGCAGGGAAGGTCTTT
TRBV15	-	TRBD2	TRBJ2-1	CATSRGLAIGNEQFF	TGTGCCACCAGCAGAGGACTAGCAATCGGCAATGAGCAGTTCTTC
TRBV6-4	-	TRBD1	TRBJ1-6	CASRDREGGSNSPLHF	TGTGCCAGCAGGGACAGGGAAGGAGGCTCAAATTCACCCCTCCACTTT
TRBV4-3	-	TRBD2	TRBJ2-3	CASSQDLAGGSYSTDTQYF	TGCGCCAGCAGCCAAGATCTAGCGGGAGGGTCCTATAGCACAGATACGCAGTATTTT
TRBV27	-	-	TRBJ2-3	CASSLAGPPDTQYF	TGTGCCAGCAGTTTGGCGGGACCCCCAGATACGCAGTATTTT
TRBV7-2	-	TRBD1	TRBJ2-3	CASSSHRGRNTDTQYF	TGTGCCAGCAGCTCCCACAGGGGGCGAAACACAGATACGCAGTATTTT
TRBV19	-	-	TRBJ1-1	CASMYSAVVMNTEAFF	TGTGCCAGTATGTATTCGGCGGTAGTCATGAACACTGAAGCTTTCTTT
TRBV14	few	TRBD1	TRBJ1-3	CASSLTSGGSGNTIYF	TGTGCCAGCAGCCTTACATCAGGGGGCTCTGGAAACACCATATATTTT
TRBV4-1	-	TRBD2	TRBJ2-7	CASSQDPGRGEQYF	TGCGCCAGCAGCCAAGATCCAGGGAGGGGCGAGCAGTACTTC
TRBV6-1	-	-	TRBJ2-7	CASTRELGNSYEQYF	TGTGCCAGCACCCGGGAACTAGGCAATTCCTACGAGCAGTACTTC
TRBV2	-	TRBD1	TRBJ1-4	CASRDRGEKLFF	TGTGCCAGCCGGGACAGGGGAGAAAAACTGTTTTTT
TRBV19	-	TRBD1	TRBJ1-5	CARRNRGLSNQPQHF	TGTGCCAGGAGAAACAGGGGGCTGAGCAATCAGCCCCAGCATTTT
TRBV6-6	-	TRBD1	TRBJ2-7	CASSTTGDAYEQYF	TGTGCCAGCAGTACGACAGGGGATGCCTACGAGCAGTACTTC
TRBV7-2	once	TRBD1	TRBJ1-5	CASSRGTGGNQPQHF	TGTGCCAGCAGCCGCGGGACAGGCGGCAATCAGCCCCAGCATTTT
TRBV7-2	-	TRBD1	TRBJ1-5	CASSFSGGNQPQHF	TGTGCCAGCAGCTTTTCAGGGGGTAATCAGCCCCAGCATTTT
TRBV2	few	-	TRBJ2-7	CASRESSYEQYF	TGTGCCAGCAGAGAGAGCTCCTACGAGCAGTACTTC
TRBV7-9	once	TRBD2	TRBJ2-7	CSSSLPTGGGSYEQYF	TGTTCCAGCAGCTTACCAACGGGGGGTGGGTCCTACGAGCAGTACTTC
TRBV4-1	-	-	TRBJ2-4	CASSPSVTTKNIQYF	TGCGCCAGCAGCCCCTCCGTGACTACTAAAAACATTCAGTACTTC
TRBV15	-	-	TRBJ2-7	CATRADGSYEQYF	TGTGCCACCCGAGCGGACGGATCCTACGAGCAGTACTTC
TRBV19	-	-	TRBJ2-5	CATSSGLPVGTQYF	TGTGCCACCTCCTCGGGACTGCCGGTTGGGACCCAGTACTTC
TRBV4-1	-	TRBD1	TRBJ2-7	CASSQSGTGSYEQYF	TGCGCCAGCAGCCAATCCGGGACAGGGTCCTACGAGCAGTACTTC
TRBV5-4	-	TRBD2	TRBJ2-2	CASSLGGGVGTGELFF	TGTGCCAGCAGCTTGGGCGGGGGTGTGGGCACCGGGGAGCTGTTTTTT
TRBV19	-	TRBD1	TRBJ1-2	CASSIVGTGGDSSSVYGYTF	TGTGCCAGTAGTATAGTGGGAACAGGGGGGGATTCGTCGTCTGTCTATGGCTACACCTTC
TRBV7-9	-	TRBD1	TRBJ1-1	CASSLGAGGNTEAFF	TGTGCCAGCAGCTTAGGGGCAGGGGGGAACACTGAAGCTTTCTTT
TRBV28	-	TRBD2	TRBJ2-1	CASSGTSGSRPQFF	TGTGCCAGCAGCGGGACTAGCGGGAGCCGTCCCCAGTTCTTC
TRBV4-1	-	-	TRBJ1-3	CASSPFGGNTIYF	TGCGCCAGCAGCCCCTTTGGCGGAAACACCATATATTTT
TRBV9	-	-	TRBJ1-1	CASSVEGQREAFF	TGTGCCAGCAGCGTAGAAGGCCAGCGAGAAGCTTTCTTT